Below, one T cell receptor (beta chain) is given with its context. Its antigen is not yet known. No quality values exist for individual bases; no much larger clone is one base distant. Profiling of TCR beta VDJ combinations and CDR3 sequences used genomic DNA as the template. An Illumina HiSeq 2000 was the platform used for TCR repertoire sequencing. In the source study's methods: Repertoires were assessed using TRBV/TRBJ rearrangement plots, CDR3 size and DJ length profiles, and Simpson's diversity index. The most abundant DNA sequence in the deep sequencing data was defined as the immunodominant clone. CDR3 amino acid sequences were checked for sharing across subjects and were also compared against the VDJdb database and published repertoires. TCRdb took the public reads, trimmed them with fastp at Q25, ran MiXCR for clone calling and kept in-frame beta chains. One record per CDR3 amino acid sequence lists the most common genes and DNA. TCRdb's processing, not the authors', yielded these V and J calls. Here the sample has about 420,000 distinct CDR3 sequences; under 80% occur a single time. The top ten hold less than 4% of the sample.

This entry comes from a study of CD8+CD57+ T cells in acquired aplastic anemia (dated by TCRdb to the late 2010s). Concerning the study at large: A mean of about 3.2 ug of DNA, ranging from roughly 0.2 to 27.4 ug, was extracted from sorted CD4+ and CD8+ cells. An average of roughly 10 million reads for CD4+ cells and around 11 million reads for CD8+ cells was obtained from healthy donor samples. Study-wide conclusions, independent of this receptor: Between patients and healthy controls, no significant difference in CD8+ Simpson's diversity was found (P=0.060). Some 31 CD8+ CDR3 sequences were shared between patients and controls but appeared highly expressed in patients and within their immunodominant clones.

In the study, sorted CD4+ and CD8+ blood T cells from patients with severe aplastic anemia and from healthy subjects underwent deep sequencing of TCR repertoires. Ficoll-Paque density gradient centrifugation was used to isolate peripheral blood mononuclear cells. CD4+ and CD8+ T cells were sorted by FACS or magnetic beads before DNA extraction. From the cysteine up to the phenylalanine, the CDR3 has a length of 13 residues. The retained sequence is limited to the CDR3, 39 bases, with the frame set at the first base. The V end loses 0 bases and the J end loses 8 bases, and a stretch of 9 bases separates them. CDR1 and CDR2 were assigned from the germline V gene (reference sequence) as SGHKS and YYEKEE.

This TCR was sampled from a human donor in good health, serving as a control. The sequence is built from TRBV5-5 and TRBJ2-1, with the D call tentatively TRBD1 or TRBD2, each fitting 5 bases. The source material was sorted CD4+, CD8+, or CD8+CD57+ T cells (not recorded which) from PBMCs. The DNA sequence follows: TGTGCCAGCAGCTTGGAGAGGGGCGATGAGCAGTTCTTC. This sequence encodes CASSLERGDEQFF.